The rows below give T cell receptor beta chains drawn from one sample of a study of T cells after yellow fever vaccination. TCRdb analysed the 5' RACE reads with MiXCR anew, one entry per CDR3 protein. The table lists some 350,000 distinct CDR3 sequences, around 3.9% of them singletons, with 20% to 25% in the top ten. This sample comprised PBMCs, obtained 5 days after the yellow fever booster vaccination. The receptors originated from a man between 18 and 35 years old who received the YFV17D yellow fever vaccine. The CDR3 runs from the conserved cysteine through the conserved F or W. The D gene is left open where the match is weak. Some rows have no size entry. The others give once, few or many, or a class for an expanded clone.

j_call clone_size d_call v_call cdr3_nt cdr3_aa
TRBJ2-1 few . TRBV7-2 TGTGCCAGCAGCTCCGGACTCGCTAATGAGCAGTTCTTC CASSSGLANEQFF
TRBJ1-5 . . TRBV6-5 TGTGCCAGCAGCCCCGTGGTGAATCAGCCCCAGCATTTT CASSPVVNQPQHF
TRBJ1-2 many . TRBV4-2 TGTGCCAGCAGCCAGGACCTGGGGCAGGACTATGGCTACACCTTC CASSQDLGQDYGYTF
TRBJ2-5 . . TRBV6-2/TRBV6-3 TGTGCCAGCAGTTACACAACGCAGCAAGAGACCCAGTACTTC CASSYTTQQETQYF
TRBJ2-1 . . TRBV5-1 TGCGCCAGCAGCTTGGCCGTGGGATACAATGAGCAGTTCTTC CASSLAVGYNEQFF
TRBJ1-5 few . TRBV1 TGCACCAGCACCGGCGCTCAGCCCCAGCATTTT CTSTGAQPQHF
TRBJ2-3 few . TRBV6-2/TRBV6-3 TGTGCCAGCAGAGACAGTTTCACTTATACGCAGTATTTT CASRDSFTYTQYF
TRBJ2-1 . TRBD2 TRBV9 TGTGCCAGCAGCCTCACTGGGAGCGGGGGAAATTACAATGAGCAGTTCTTC CASSLTGSGGNYNEQFF
TRBJ1-1 few . TRBV11-2 TGTGCCAGCAGACAATCATGGAGGGGCGCGGCTGAAGCTTTCTTT CASRQSWRGAAEAFF
TRBJ1-1 many TRBD1 TRBV27 TGTGCCAGCAGCCCCGGGACAGGGTACACTGAAGCTTTCTTT CASSPGTGYTEAFF
TRBJ1-1 few TRBD1 TRBV10-1 TGCGCCAGCAGTGAGTCGGGACAGGTGCCTAACACTGAAGCTTTCTTT CASSESGQVPNTEAFF
TRBJ2-7 . . TRBV19 TGTGCCAGTAGTATATGGACAGATCCCTACGAGCAGTACTTC CASSIWTDPYEQYF
TRBJ2-5 . TRBD1 TRBV6-2/TRBV6-3 TGTGCCAGCAGTCACCGGACAGGGAACCAACCCGGATACTTC CASSHRTGNQPGYF
TRBJ2-7 . . TRBV4-3 TGCGCCAGCAGCCAAGATCGAGCAGGGAGTTACGAGCAGTACTTC CASSQDRAGSYEQYF
TRBJ2-1 few TRBD2 TRBV10-2 TGCGCCAGCCGGGGGGGCTTCTACAATGAGCAGTTCTTC CASRGGFYNEQFF
TRBJ2-3 . . TRBV7-2 TGTGCCAGCAGCAAGGTGTCGGGGGGCGCGGGGGATACGCAGTATTTT CASSKVSGGAGDTQYF
TRBJ2-3 few . TRBV21-1 TGTGCCAGCAGCAAAGGTCCAGCGGGGGCGGCAGATACGCAGTATTTT CASSKGPAGAADTQYF
TRBJ2-3 few . TRBV19 TGTGCCAGTAGTATTGGCACTTTTCTCACAGATACGCAGTATTTT CASSIGTFLTDTQYF
TRBJ1-2 few TRBD1 TRBV2 TGTGCCAGCAGTACACCCGGGACAGGGATTAACTATGGCTACACCTTC CASSTPGTGINYGYTF
TRBJ1-1 . . TRBV6-5 TGTGCCAGCAGTTACGACCAGGGCAGAATAGCTTTCTTT CASSYDQGRIAFF
TRBJ1-2 many . TRBV10-3 TGTGCCATCAGTGAAAACCCTAACTATGGCTACACCTTC CAISENPNYGYTF
TRBJ2-1 many . TRBV19 TGTGCCAGTAGTATCAGCTCCTACAATGAGCAGTTCTTC CASSISSYNEQFF
TRBJ1-3 few . TRBV11-2 TGTGCCAGCAGCTTAGACTGGAGCTCTGGAAACACCATATATTTT CASSLDWSSGNTIYF
TRBJ2-2 . TRBD2 TRBV27 TGTGCCAGCAAAGGTAGCGGGGGGGCCAGCACCGGGGAGCTGTTTTTT CASKGSGGASTGELFF
TRBJ2-2 few TRBD2 TRBV5-1 TGCGCCAGCAGCCGCAGCGGGGGGGCCTTTATCGGGGAGCTGTTTTTT CASSRSGGAFIGELFF
TRBJ2-1 . . TRBV5-1 TGCGCCAGCAGCTTCGCTGGCAGCTTAAGCTCCTACAATGAGCAGTTCTTC CASSFAGSLSSYNEQFF
TRBJ2-3 few . TRBV28 TGTGCCAGCAGGACGATAGGAAGCGGAGATACGCAGTATTTT CASRTIGSGDTQYF
TRBJ2-2 few . TRBV20-1 TGCAGTGCCCGTCCGCAGGACACCGGGGAGCTGTTTTTT CSARPQDTGELFF
TRBJ2-7 once . TRBV4-1 TGCGCCAGCAGCCAAAGGGATATCTCCTACGAGCAGTACTTC CASSQRDISYEQYF
TRBJ2-3 many TRBD2 TRBV20-1 TGCAGTGCCCTCAGCGGGGGAATCACAGATACGCAGTATTTT CSALSGGITDTQYF
TRBJ2-5 many . TRBV20-1 TGCAGTGCATTGGGGGAGACCCAGTACTTC CSALGETQYF
TRBJ2-1 many . TRBV5-6 TGTGCCAGCAGCTTGTTTGGCGGAAATGAGCAGTTCTTC CASSLFGGNEQFF
TRBJ2-6 few . TRBV6-5 TGTGCCAGCAGTTACGGGGGGGGCAGAATACTCTCTGGGGCCAACGTCCTGACTTTC CASSYGGGRILSGANVLTF
TRBJ2-3 . TRBD2 TRBV12-3/TRBV12-4 TGTGCCAGCAGTGTTAGCGGGGGAGTAGATACGCAGTATTTT CASSVSGGVDTQYF
TRBJ2-2 many . TRBV7-9 TGTGCCAGCCTAAGGAGACCGAACACCGGGGAGCTGTTTTTT CASLRRPNTGELFF
TRBJ2-5 . . TRBV6-6 TGTGCCAGCAGTTTCGGATATTCGCAAAGCAGAGAGACCCAGTACTTC CASSFGYSQSRETQYF
TRBJ1-1 many . TRBV7-2 TGTGCCAGCAGCTCGGGGGCTGAAGCTTTCTTT CASSSGAEAFF
TRBJ2-3 few . TRBV7-3 TGTGCCAGCAGCTTGTGGGGGGGCCCAAATACGCAGTATTTT CASSLWGGPNTQYF
TRBJ2-1 many . TRBV7-2 TGTGCCAGCAGCTTTCAACCGGACATCTATAGTGAGCAGTTCTTC CASSFQPDIYSEQFF
TRBJ2-2 few . TRBV20-1 TGCAGTGCTGAACAGGGCCAAGCGAACACCGGGGAGCTGTTTTTT CSAEQGQANTGELFF